The TCR beta chain described here comes from a study of shared clonotypes between healthy human individuals. TCRdb's copy holds only in-frame clones and misses some; the assay was immunoSEQ multiplex PCR. The sample holds under 1,100,000 clones, around 76% seen once. The germline gives CDR1 SGHAT, CDR2 FQNNGV. This CDR3 region has 15 residues. Trimming cost V 5 bases and J 4 bases; bases outside gene matches: 6. The sequencing input was memory CD4+ T cells sorted from blood. Described subset: CD45RA-negative fraction. The chain employs TRBV11-2 and TRBJ1-4, with 8 positions matching TRBD1. The origin of this receptor is a man in his late teens or twenties in good health. CDR3 sequence reads: CASSITTGVNEKLFF. In nucleotides, the CDR3 is TGTGCCAGCAGCATAACGACAGGGGTTAATGAAAAACTGTTTTTT.